This T cell receptor beta chain derives from a study of shared clonotypes between healthy human individuals. CDR1 is SGHTA, CDR2 FQGTGA, per germline. V lost 3 bases, J lost 4 bases, and 4 bases stayed unmatched. The CDR3 extends over 15 amino acids. As concerns this clone: The target antigen is unknown.

Study outcomes and limitations: Sampling involved blood alone; tissue repertoires likely differ.

In the original workflow: Filtering of immunoSEQ junctional sequences could not match full-length read filtering. Repertoires were generated with immunoSEQ multiplex PCR, while TCRdb's copy carries only in-frame clones and drops some. D and trimming come from the DNA, and the V and J calls and clone size come from that table. The sample gives some 500,000 clones, around 96% of which show up once; 0.05% to 0.07% is in the top ten. Donors were healthy HIV-negative adults without recently reported acute infections or vaccinations. Only Caucasian adults living in Nashville, Tennessee made up the donor group.

The material sequenced was naive CD4+ T cells sorted from blood. Subset here: CD45RA+ positively selected. This TCR derives from a woman in her 30s in good health. The chain employs TRBV7-3 and TRBJ2-1, with 9 bases matching TRBD1. CDR3 sequence (DNA): TGTGCCAGCAGCTTGGACAGGGGAGATTACAATGAGCAGTTCTTC. Encoded protein: CASSLDRGDYNEQFF. Supplemented by reference TRBV7-3 and TRBJ2-1, the full variable domain reads GAGVSQTPSNKVTEKGKYVELRCDPISGHTALYWYRQSLGQGPEFLIYFQGTGAADDSGLPNDRFFAVRPEGSVSTLKIQRTERGDSAVYLCASSLDRGDYNEQFFGPGTRLTVL.